This T cell receptor (beta chain) was obtained from a study of tumor-infiltrating lymphocytes in primary liver carcinoma. Study results and limitations: Relative to tumor region pairs, the tumor-adjacent and tumor-blood pairs showed overlap that was lower.

Starting material of 450 to 500 ng total RNA yielded TCR beta cDNA via a constant-region primer. Modified slightly, ARM-PCR produced TCR beta libraries over three nested multiplex PCR rounds. Amplification in the first two PCR rounds was performed using TRBV1-TRBV30 forward primers and a C-beta reverse primer for 10 cycles each. TCRdb called the multiplex PCR reads again in MiXCR, with one record for every CDR3 protein. The sample records about 180,000 distinct CDR3 sequences, about 60% being singletons. Out of unsorted whole blood came the blood RNA, and germline DNA was extracted as well. The CDR3 length is 18 residues. Per germline, CDR1 WSHSY and CDR2 SAAADI. The junction had 16 bases not matched to a gene; V was cut back by 3 bases and J by 6 bases. With regard to this clonotype: The antigen remains undetermined.

This TCR derives from a man aged 40-49 years with primary liver carcinoma and hepatitis B virus infection. The chain combines TRBV10-2 with TRBJ2-3; 9 bases agree with TRBD2. Input material: peripheral blood. The CDR3 reads CASSERDFAGGPGDTQYF. As DNA, the CDR3 is TGCGCCAGCAGTGAAAGGGACTTCGCGGGAGGGCCTGGGGATACGCAGTATTTT.